This T cell receptor beta chain stems from a study of cytotoxic CD8 clonotypes in ibrutinib-treated CLL. Measured with immunoSEQ multiplex PCR; TCRdb has only the in-frame clones, and not every one. The table records some 63,000 clones, about nine tenths of them present only once. This CDR3 contains 13 residues. The germline CDR1 and CDR2 sequences are SQVTM and ANQGSEA. V lost 4 bases and J lost 5, with 14 bases in between. The clonotype was recovered from a human donor with chronic lymphocytic leukemia. The chain couples TRBV29-1 to TRBJ1-2; TRBD1 might be the D (5 bases). The input for sequencing was PBMCs, taken after 12 months of ibrutinib treatment. CDR3 in DNA: TGCAGCGTTGGTTCGCCAGGGACTTATGGCTACACCTTC. It is translated as CSVGSPGTYGYTF.